These T cell receptor beta chains were read from a single sample in a study of cytomegalovirus exposure and HLA in healthy donors. Using immunoSEQ multiplex PCR, the repertoire was profiled, and TCRdb retains in-frame clones only, with some absent. The data contain tens of thousands of clones, nearly 98% of them seen just once; the ten biggest clones take up around 1.6%. The material sequenced was PBMCs. Every receptor here comes from a woman between 18 and 29 years old in good health and CMV-seropositive. Both conserved end residues are part of each CDR3. The D gene is left open where the match is weak. Size values are once, few and many counts, or a class for expanded clones, and some rows have none.

j_call: TRBJ1-5; clone_size: -; d_call: -; v_call: TRBV5-6; cdr3_aa: CASSLSGRYSNQPQHF; cdr3_nt: TGTGCCAGCAGCTTGTCAGGGAGGTATAGCAATCAGCCCCAGCATTTT
j_call: TRBJ2-1; clone_size: once; d_call: -; v_call: TRBV27; cdr3_aa: CASSLGRGNEQFF; cdr3_nt: TGTGCCAGCAGTCTAGGACGGGGAAATGAGCAGTTCTTC
j_call: TRBJ2-7; clone_size: -; d_call: -; v_call: TRBV5-4; cdr3_aa: CASSLTISAYEQYF; cdr3_nt: TGTGCCAGCAGCTTGACCATTTCGGCCTACGAGCAGTACTTC
j_call: TRBJ1-2; clone_size: -; d_call: TRBD1; v_call: TRBV19; cdr3_aa: CASISGTGESSYTF; cdr3_nt: TGTGCCAGTATTTCCGGGACAGGGGAGTCGAGCTACACCTTC
j_call: TRBJ1-1; clone_size: -; d_call: -; v_call: TRBV28; cdr3_aa: CASSFFTSGDTEAFF; cdr3_nt: TGTGCCAGCAGTTTTTTCACCAGTGGTGACACTGAAGCTTTCTTT
j_call: TRBJ1-4; clone_size: -; d_call: -; v_call: TRBV7-2; cdr3_aa: CASSPRGGEEKLFF; cdr3_nt: TGTGCCAGCAGCCCCCGGGGGGGGGAAGAAAAACTGTTTTTT
j_call: TRBJ1-2; clone_size: -; d_call: -; v_call: TRBV28; cdr3_aa: CASLGEGYTF; cdr3_nt: TGTGCCAGCTTAGGAGAAGGCTACACCTTC
j_call: TRBJ1-1; clone_size: -; d_call: -; v_call: TRBV29-1; cdr3_aa: CSLLRGSLNTEAFF; cdr3_nt: TGCAGCCTACTTAGGGGCAGCTTGAACACTGAAGCTTTCTTT
j_call: TRBJ1-1; clone_size: -; d_call: -; v_call: TRBV7-9; cdr3_aa: CASSPKGLIGGDTEAFF; cdr3_nt: TGTGCCAGCAGCCCGAAGGGACTCATTGGCGGGGACACTGAAGCTTTCTTT
j_call: TRBJ2-1; clone_size: -; d_call: -; v_call: TRBV29-1; cdr3_aa: CSAKASNNEQFF; cdr3_nt: TGCAGCGCCAAAGCGAGTAACAATGAGCAGTTCTTC
j_call: TRBJ1-2; clone_size: -; d_call: -; v_call: TRBV18; cdr3_aa: CASSPLQGVDYGYTF; cdr3_nt: TGTGCCAGCTCACCACTACAGGGTGTAGACTATGGCTACACCTTC
j_call: TRBJ2-1; clone_size: -; d_call: -; v_call: TRBV28; cdr3_aa: CASSLRRDLSYNEQFF; cdr3_nt: TGTGCCAGCAGTTTACGGCGGGATCTCTCCTACAATGAGCAGTTCTTC
j_call: TRBJ2-2; clone_size: -; d_call: -; v_call: TRBV25-1; cdr3_aa: CASSDLNTGELFF; cdr3_nt: TGTGCCAGCAGTGACCTTAACACCGGGGAGCTGTTTTTT
j_call: TRBJ2-3; clone_size: -; d_call: TRBD2; v_call: TRBV19; cdr3_aa: CASSISGIAGWDTQYF; cdr3_nt: TGTGCCAGTAGTATCAGTGGAATAGCGGGATGGGATACGCAGTATTTT
j_call: TRBJ1-1; clone_size: -; d_call: TRBD1; v_call: TRBV6-5; cdr3_aa: CASSRAPGGDSEAFF; cdr3_nt: TGTGCCAGCAGTAGAGCTCCAGGGGGTGACTCTGAAGCTTTCTTT
j_call: TRBJ1-4; clone_size: -; d_call: TRBD1; v_call: TRBV28; cdr3_aa: CASSHRNWTGVEKLFF; cdr3_nt: TGTGCCAGCAGTCACCGGAACTGGACAGGTGTTGAAAAACTGTTTTTT
j_call: TRBJ1-3; clone_size: -; d_call: -; v_call: TRBV6-5; cdr3_aa: CASSYEYRSGNTIYF; cdr3_nt: TGTGCCAGCAGTTACGAGTATAGATCTGGAAACACCATATATTTT
j_call: TRBJ1-3; clone_size: -; d_call: TRBD1; v_call: TRBV6-1; cdr3_aa: CASSRQGHSGNTIYF; cdr3_nt: TGTGCCAGCAGTCGACAGGGACATTCTGGAAACACCATATATTTT
j_call: TRBJ2-2; clone_size: -; d_call: TRBD1; v_call: TRBV10-3; cdr3_aa: CAISERQGHTGELFF; cdr3_nt: TGTGCCATCAGTGAGCGACAGGGGCACACCGGGGAGCTGTTTTTT
j_call: TRBJ2-7; clone_size: -; d_call: TRBD2; v_call: TRBV30; cdr3_aa: CAWSVGLAGYEQYF; cdr3_nt: TGTGCCTGGAGTGTAGGGCTAGCGGGTTACGAGCAGTACTTC
j_call: TRBJ2-7; clone_size: few; d_call: TRBD1; v_call: TRBV6-1; cdr3_aa: CASKLRDRVGEQYF; cdr3_nt: TGTGCCAGCAAGTTAAGGGACAGGGTAGGCGAGCAGTACTTC
j_call: TRBJ2-5; clone_size: -; d_call: TRBD2; v_call: TRBV5-1; cdr3_aa: CASSLLASGSKETQYF; cdr3_nt: TGCGCCAGCAGCTTGTTGGCTAGCGGGAGCAAAGAGACCCAGTACTTC
j_call: TRBJ2-7; clone_size: -; d_call: -; v_call: TRBV18; cdr3_aa: CASSPTNPQGGYEQYF; cdr3_nt: TGTGCCAGCTCACCCACGAACCCCCAGGGGGGTTACGAGCAGTACTTC
j_call: TRBJ2-7; clone_size: -; d_call: -; v_call: TRBV18; cdr3_aa: CASSPVGGEQYF; cdr3_nt: TGTGCCAGCTCACCAGTCGGCGGCGAGCAGTACTTC
j_call: TRBJ1-2; clone_size: once; d_call: TRBD1; v_call: TRBV6-1; cdr3_aa: CASSVSTGDYGYTF; cdr3_nt: TGTGCCAGCAGTGTCTCGACAGGGGACTATGGCTACACCTTC
j_call: TRBJ1-5; clone_size: -; d_call: -; v_call: TRBV28; cdr3_aa: CASREDRNQPQHF; cdr3_nt: TGTGCCAGCAGAGAAGACAGGAATCAGCCCCAGCATTTT
j_call: TRBJ2-1; clone_size: -; d_call: TRBD1; v_call: TRBV7-9; cdr3_aa: CASSPSHGTDRSYNEQFF; cdr3_nt: TGTGCCAGCAGCCCGAGCCATGGGACAGATCGCTCCTACAATGAGCAGTTCTTC
j_call: TRBJ2-2; clone_size: -; d_call: -; v_call: TRBV5-1; cdr3_aa: CASSLTVTGELFF; cdr3_nt: TGCGCCAGCAGCTTGACGGTCACCGGGGAGCTGTTTTTT
j_call: TRBJ1-5; clone_size: -; d_call: TRBD1; v_call: TRBV28; cdr3_aa: CASSPGTGKGNQPQHF; cdr3_nt: TGTGCCAGCAGTCCTGGGACAGGGAAGGGCAATCAGCCCCAGCATTTT
j_call: TRBJ2-5; clone_size: -; d_call: TRBD1; v_call: TRBV9; cdr3_aa: CASSVTGVETQYF; cdr3_nt: TGTGCCAGCAGCGTGACAGGGGTCGAGACCCAGTACTTC
j_call: TRBJ2-4; clone_size: -; d_call: -; v_call: TRBV7-9; cdr3_aa: CASSLVTGSLAKNIQYF; cdr3_nt: TGTGCCAGCAGCTTAGTCACAGGGTCCCTAGCCAAAAACATTCAGTACTTC
j_call: TRBJ1-4; clone_size: -; d_call: -; v_call: TRBV4-1; cdr3_aa: CASSPDGAGLNEKLFF; cdr3_nt: TGCGCCAGCAGCCCCGATGGGGCAGGGCTTAATGAAAAACTGTTTTTT
j_call: TRBJ1-1; clone_size: -; d_call: TRBD1; v_call: TRBV15; cdr3_aa: CATSRDRGRMDTEAFF; cdr3_nt: TGTGCCACCAGCAGAGACAGGGGGCGTATGGACACTGAAGCTTTCTTT
j_call: TRBJ2-4; clone_size: -; d_call: TRBD2; v_call: TRBV19; cdr3_aa: CASSIGLAGAPSKNIQYF; cdr3_nt: TGTGCCAGTAGTATCGGACTAGCGGGAGCCCCGTCCAAAAACATTCAGTACTTC
j_call: TRBJ2-7; clone_size: -; d_call: -; v_call: TRBV27; cdr3_aa: CASSYSSSYEQYF; cdr3_nt: TGTGCCAGCTCCTACAGCTCATCCTACGAGCAGTACTTC
j_call: TRBJ2-2; clone_size: -; d_call: TRBD2; v_call: TRBV5-1; cdr3_aa: CASSLAGPAGGPTGELFF; cdr3_nt: TGCGCCAGCAGCTTGGCCGGACCAGCGGGAGGGCCGACCGGGGAGCTGTTTTTT
j_call: TRBJ2-3; clone_size: -; d_call: TRBD2; v_call: TRBV19; cdr3_aa: CASSGTSGNTDTQYF; cdr3_nt: TGTGCCAGTAGTGGGACTAGCGGGAATACAGATACGCAGTATTTT
j_call: TRBJ2-1; clone_size: -; d_call: -; v_call: TRBV10-3; cdr3_aa: CAISDPSLVANEQFF; cdr3_nt: TGTGCCATCAGTGACCCTTCACTAGTAGCAAATGAGCAGTTCTTC
j_call: TRBJ2-7; clone_size: once; d_call: -; v_call: TRBV6-5; cdr3_aa: CASSQTGAGVSEQYF; cdr3_nt: TGTGCCAGCTCACAGACAGGAGCCGGGGTCAGCGAGCAGTACTTC
j_call: TRBJ2-7; clone_size: -; d_call: -; v_call: TRBV27; cdr3_aa: CASSLGVTYEQYF; cdr3_nt: TGTGCCAGCAGTTTGGGAGTAACCTACGAGCAGTACTTC
j_call: TRBJ2-1; clone_size: few; d_call: TRBD1; v_call: TRBV27; cdr3_aa: CASSATTGIGTAFFF; cdr3_nt: TGTGCCAGCAGCGCCACGACAGGGATCGGGACCGCGTTTTTCTTC
j_call: TRBJ1-4; clone_size: once; d_call: -; v_call: TRBV7-9; cdr3_aa: CASSFLEGLGEKLFF; cdr3_nt: TGTGCCAGCAGCTTCCTGGAGGGGCTAGGGGAAAAACTGTTTTTT
j_call: TRBJ1-1; clone_size: -; d_call: TRBD1; v_call: TRBV2; cdr3_aa: CASKGQLNTEAFF; cdr3_nt: TGTGCCAGCAAGGGACAGCTGAACACTGAAGCTTTCTTT
j_call: TRBJ1-5; clone_size: -; d_call: -; v_call: TRBV4-1; cdr3_aa: CASSQGGRRRNQPQHF; cdr3_nt: TGCGCCAGCAGCCAAGGAGGTAGGAGAAGGAATCAGCCCCAGCATTTT
j_call: TRBJ2-1; clone_size: -; d_call: TRBD2; v_call: TRBV28; cdr3_aa: CASRMGLAGYNEQFF; cdr3_nt: TGTGCCAGCAGAATGGGACTAGCGGGGTACAATGAGCAGTTCTTC
j_call: TRBJ2-1; clone_size: -; d_call: TRBD2; v_call: TRBV7-9; cdr3_aa: CASTPGRESYNEQFF; cdr3_nt: TGTGCCAGCACCCCCGGGCGGGAGTCCTACAATGAGCAGTTCTTC
j_call: TRBJ2-1; clone_size: -; d_call: TRBD2; v_call: TRBV27; cdr3_aa: CASSKTSGGSYNEQFF; cdr3_nt: TGTGCCAGCAGTAAAACTAGCGGGGGGTCCTACAATGAGCAGTTCTTC
j_call: TRBJ1-1; clone_size: once; d_call: -; v_call: TRBV29-1; cdr3_aa: CSVGVDSLNTEAFF; cdr3_nt: TGCAGCGTTGGGGTTGACAGTTTGAACACTGAAGCTTTCTTT
j_call: TRBJ2-6; clone_size: -; d_call: -; v_call: TRBV4-1; cdr3_aa: CASSRDVISGANVLTF; cdr3_nt: TGCGCCAGCAGCCGAGATGTAATCTCTGGGGCCAACGTCCTGACTTTC
j_call: TRBJ1-1; clone_size: -; d_call: -; v_call: TRBV28; cdr3_aa: CASSSIIQVGTEAFF; cdr3_nt: TGTGCCAGCAGTTCAATCATCCAGGTGGGCACTGAAGCTTTCTTT
j_call: TRBJ1-3; clone_size: few; d_call: -; v_call: TRBV28; cdr3_aa: CASSGGGQTSGNTIYF; cdr3_nt: TGTGCCAGCAGTGGGGGGGGACAAACCTCTGGAAACACCATATATTTT
j_call: TRBJ2-7; clone_size: -; d_call: -; v_call: TRBV29-1; cdr3_aa: CSVRFWADGEQYF; cdr3_nt: TGCAGCGTGAGATTCTGGGCTGATGGCGAGCAGTACTTC
j_call: TRBJ1-2; clone_size: -; d_call: -; v_call: TRBV28; cdr3_aa: CASTTRTGQFGYGYTF; cdr3_nt: TGTGCCAGCACCACCCGTACAGGGCAATTTGGCTATGGCTACACCTTC
j_call: TRBJ2-7; clone_size: -; d_call: TRBD1; v_call: TRBV27; cdr3_aa: CASSLSGTGVSYEQYF; cdr3_nt: TGTGCCAGCAGTTTATCAGGGACAGGGGTTTCCTACGAGCAGTACTTC
j_call: TRBJ2-3; clone_size: -; d_call: TRBD2; v_call: TRBV7-9; cdr3_aa: CASSSLAQAADTQYF; cdr3_nt: TGTGCCAGCAGCTCACTAGCGCAAGCCGCAGATACGCAGTATTTT
j_call: TRBJ2-5; clone_size: -; d_call: -; v_call: TRBV6-5; cdr3_aa: CASSYSGGQKTQYF; cdr3_nt: TGTGCCAGCAGTTACTCCGGGGGGCAAAAGACCCAGTACTTC
j_call: TRBJ1-4; clone_size: -; d_call: -; v_call: TRBV5-8; cdr3_aa: CASSGRTRVNEKLFF; cdr3_nt: TGTGCCAGCAGCGGACGGACAAGGGTAAATGAAAAACTGTTTTTT
j_call: TRBJ2-1; clone_size: -; d_call: -; v_call: TRBV9; cdr3_aa: CASSVAISGLDNEQFF; cdr3_nt: TGTGCCAGCAGCGTAGCAATTTCGGGACTGGACAATGAGCAGTTCTTC
j_call: TRBJ1-6; clone_size: once; d_call: TRBD1; v_call: TRBV6-1; cdr3_aa: CASSVGGQGNSPLHF; cdr3_nt: TGTGCCAGCAGCGTGGGGGGACAGGGCAATTCACCCCTCCACTTT
j_call: TRBJ1-4; clone_size: -; d_call: TRBD1; v_call: TRBV28; cdr3_aa: CASNPGQANEKLFF; cdr3_nt: TGTGCCAGCAATCCGGGACAGGCTAATGAAAAACTGTTTTTT